What follows are 2 T cell receptor beta chains derived from one specimen sequenced in a study of blood T cell repertoires in COVID-19. Sequencing used immunoSEQ multiplex PCR; TCRdb keeps in-frame clones, though not all of them. The sample holds 150,000 to 200,000 clones, around 93% seen once. The source material was peripheral blood. The receptors come from a man between 25 and 39 years old with COVID-19, enrolled during active disease.

Here the CDR3 reads CASSPTSSPTDTQYF. The CDR3 DNA is TGTGCCAGCAGCCCTACGTCATCCCCCACAGATACGCAGTATTTT. The V call is TRBV5-4, the J call TRBJ2-3; no definite D call. This CDR3 has 15 amino acids. The V end was cut by 4 bases, the J end by 2 bases, with 14 bases between. Germline V CDR1 and CDR2: SGHNT, YYREEE (reference sequence). Full variable domain (missing parts from reference TRBV5-4 and TRBJ2-3): ETGVTQSPTHLIKTRGQQVTLRCSSQSGHNTVSWYQQALGQGPQFIFQYYREEENGRGNFPPRFSGLQFPNYSSELNVNALELDDSALYLCASSPTSSPTDTQYFGPGTRLTVL.

The chain carries TRBV29-1 and TRBJ1-6; 7 bases are shared with TRBD1. The CDR3 consists of 13 residues. V was clipped by 7 bases and J by 7 bases; unmatched bases: 7. CDR1 and CDR2 from the germline V gene are SQVTM and ANQGSEA. In DNA, the CDR3 is TGCAGCGCTGCGACAGGGCTAAATTCACCCCTCCACTTT. As protein: CSAATGLNSPLHF. The entire variable domain, with the rest obtained from reference TRBV29-1 and TRBJ1-6, is as follows: SAVISQKPSRDICQRGTSLTIQCQVDSQVTMMFWYRQQPGQSLTLIATANQGSEATYESGFVIDKFPISRPNLTFSTLTVSNMSPEDSSIYLCSAATGLNSPLHFGNGTRLTVT.